This entry concerns a single TCR beta chain. The antigen remains unidentified. This entry comes from a study of identical twins. Study-wide results and caveats: Invariant MAIT and iNKT cells may have partly biased zero-insertion analyses.

One entry per CDR3 protein, called by TCRdb with MiXCR from the 5' RACE reads. The table lists some 760,000 distinct CDR3 sequences, about 18% of them singletons. Germline V lookup: CDR1 SGHTA, CDR2 FQGNSA. The CDR3 is 16 residues long. Trimming took 4 bases from V and 4 from J, leaving 20 bases between them. These same records also appear under a second study, on T cells expressing NK-cell markers.

The sequencing sample was made of PBMCs. This TCR derives from a woman aged 18-35 years in good health. The chain has TRBV7-2 and TRBJ2-7; perhaps TRBD2 as D (6 bases). CDR3 sequence reads: CASSSARSAGGYEQYF. The DNA of the CDR3 is TGTGCCAGCAGCTCCGCTCGGTCAGCGGGTGGGTACGAGCAGTACTTC. The variable domain in full, completed from reference TRBV7-2 and TRBJ2-7, reads GAGVSQSPSNKVTEKGKDVELRCDPISGHTALYWYRQSLGQGLEFLIYFQGNSAPDKSGLPSDRFSAERTGGSVSTLTIQRTQQEDSAVYLCASSSARSAGGYEQYFGPGTRLTVT.